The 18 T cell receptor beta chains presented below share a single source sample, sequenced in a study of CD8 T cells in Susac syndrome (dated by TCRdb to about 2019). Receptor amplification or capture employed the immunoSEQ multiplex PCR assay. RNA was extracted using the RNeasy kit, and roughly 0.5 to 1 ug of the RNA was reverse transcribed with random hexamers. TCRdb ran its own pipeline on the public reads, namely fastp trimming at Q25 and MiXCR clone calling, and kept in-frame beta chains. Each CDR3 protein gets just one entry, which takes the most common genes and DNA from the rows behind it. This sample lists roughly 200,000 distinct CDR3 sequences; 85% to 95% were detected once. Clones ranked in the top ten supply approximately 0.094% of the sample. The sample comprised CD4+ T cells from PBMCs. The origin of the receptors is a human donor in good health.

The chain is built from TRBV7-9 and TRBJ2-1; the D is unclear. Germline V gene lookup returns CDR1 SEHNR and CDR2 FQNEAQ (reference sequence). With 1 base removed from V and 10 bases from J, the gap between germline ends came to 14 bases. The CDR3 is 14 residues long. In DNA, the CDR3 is TGTGCCAGCAGCTTAGAGTTGACTGGCGTGGAGCAGTTCTTC. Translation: CASSLELTGVEQFF.

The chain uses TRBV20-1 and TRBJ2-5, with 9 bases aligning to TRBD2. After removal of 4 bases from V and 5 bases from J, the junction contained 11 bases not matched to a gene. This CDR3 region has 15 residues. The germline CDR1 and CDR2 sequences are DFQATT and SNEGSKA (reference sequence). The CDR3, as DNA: TGCAGTGCTACCATTAGCGGGAGCGAGACGGAGACCCAGTACTTC. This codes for CSATISGSETETQYF.

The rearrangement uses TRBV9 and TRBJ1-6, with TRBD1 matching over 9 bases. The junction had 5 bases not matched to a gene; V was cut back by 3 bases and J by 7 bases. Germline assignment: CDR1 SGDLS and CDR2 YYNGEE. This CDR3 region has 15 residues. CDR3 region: CASSARTGDNSPLHF. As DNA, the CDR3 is TGTGCCAGCAGCGCCAGGACAGGGGACAATTCACCCCTCCACTTT.

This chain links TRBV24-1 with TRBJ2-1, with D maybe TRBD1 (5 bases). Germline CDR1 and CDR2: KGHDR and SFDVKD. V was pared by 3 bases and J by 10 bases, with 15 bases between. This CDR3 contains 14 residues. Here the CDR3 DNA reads TGTGCCACCAGTGATCACAGGCCCTACGGGGAGCAGTTCTTC. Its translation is CATSDHRPYGEQFF.

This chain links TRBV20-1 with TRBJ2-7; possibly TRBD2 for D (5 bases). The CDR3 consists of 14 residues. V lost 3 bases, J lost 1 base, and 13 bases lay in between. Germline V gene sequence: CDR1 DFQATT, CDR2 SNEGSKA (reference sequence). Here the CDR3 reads CSASSAGVSYEQYF. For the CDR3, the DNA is TGCAGTGCTAGTAGCGCAGGAGTTTCCTACGAGCAGTACTTC.

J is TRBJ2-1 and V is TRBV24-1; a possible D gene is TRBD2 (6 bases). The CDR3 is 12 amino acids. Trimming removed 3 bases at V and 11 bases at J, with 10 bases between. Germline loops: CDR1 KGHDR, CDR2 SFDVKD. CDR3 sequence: CATSDPGLKQFF. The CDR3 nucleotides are TGTGCCACCAGTGATCCTGGACTAAAGCAGTTCTTC.

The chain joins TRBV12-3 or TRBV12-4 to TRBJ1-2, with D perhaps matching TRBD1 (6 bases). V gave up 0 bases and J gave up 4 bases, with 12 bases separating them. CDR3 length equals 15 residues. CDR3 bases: TGTGCCAGCAGTTTAGCTGCGACAGGAGTCTATGGCTACACCTTC. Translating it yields CASSLAATGVYGYTF.

CDR3 DNA sequence: TGTGCCAGCAGCTTAAATAAGGATTCCTACGAGCAGTACGTC. Protein product: CASSLNKDSYEQYV. The V gene is TRBV7-9, the J gene TRBJ2-7; D ambiguous. V was cut by 2 bases and J by 1 base, with 9 bases left in between. The germline V gene has CDR1 SEHNR and CDR2 FQNEAQ (reference sequence). This CDR3 has 14 amino acids.

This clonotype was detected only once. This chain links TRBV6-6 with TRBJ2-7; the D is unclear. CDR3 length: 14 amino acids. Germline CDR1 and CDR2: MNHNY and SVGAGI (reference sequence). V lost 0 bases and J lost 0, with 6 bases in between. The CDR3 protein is CASSYSRHSYEQYF. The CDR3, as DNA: TGTGCCAGCAGTTACTCGAGGCACTCCTACGAGCAGTACTTC.

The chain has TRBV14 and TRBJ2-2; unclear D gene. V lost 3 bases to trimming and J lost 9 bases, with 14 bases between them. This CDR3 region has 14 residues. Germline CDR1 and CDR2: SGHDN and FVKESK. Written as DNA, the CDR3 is TGTGCCAGCAGCCAGGCGGCACGTTACCGGGAGCTGTTTTTT. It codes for CASSQAARYRELFF.

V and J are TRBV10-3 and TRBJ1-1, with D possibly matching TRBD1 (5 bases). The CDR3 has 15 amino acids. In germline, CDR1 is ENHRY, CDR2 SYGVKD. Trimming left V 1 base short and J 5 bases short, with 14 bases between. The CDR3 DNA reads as TGTGCCATCAGTGAGTTCGGGCGGGGGGGTACTGAAGCTTTCTTT. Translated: CAISEFGRGGTEAFF.

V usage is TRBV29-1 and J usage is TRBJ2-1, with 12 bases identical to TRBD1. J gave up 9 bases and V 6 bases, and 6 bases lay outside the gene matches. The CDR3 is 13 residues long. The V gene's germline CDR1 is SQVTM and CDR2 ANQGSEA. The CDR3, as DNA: TGCAGCGTCGCCGGGACAGGGGGCCGTGAGCAGTTCTTC. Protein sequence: CSVAGTGGREQFF.

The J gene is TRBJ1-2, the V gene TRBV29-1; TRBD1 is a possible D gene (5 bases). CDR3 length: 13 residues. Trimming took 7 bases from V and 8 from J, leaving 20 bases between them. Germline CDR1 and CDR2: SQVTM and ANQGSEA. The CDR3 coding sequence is TGCAGCGCGGCCGCTACAGGCGCAGAAGGCTACACCTTC. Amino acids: CSAAATGAEGYTF.

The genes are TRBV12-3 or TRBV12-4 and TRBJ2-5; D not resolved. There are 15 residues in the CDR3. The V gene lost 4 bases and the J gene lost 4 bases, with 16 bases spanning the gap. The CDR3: CASSSEDITIETQYF. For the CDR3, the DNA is TGTGCCAGCAGTTCAGAGGATATAACGATAGAGACCCAGTACTTC.

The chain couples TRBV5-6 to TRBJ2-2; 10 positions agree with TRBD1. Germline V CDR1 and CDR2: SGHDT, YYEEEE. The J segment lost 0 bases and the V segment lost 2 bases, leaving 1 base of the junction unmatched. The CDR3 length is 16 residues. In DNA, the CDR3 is TGTGCCAGCAGCTTTGGGACAGGGGCGAACACCGGGGAGCTGTTTTTT. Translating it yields CASSFGTGANTGELFF.

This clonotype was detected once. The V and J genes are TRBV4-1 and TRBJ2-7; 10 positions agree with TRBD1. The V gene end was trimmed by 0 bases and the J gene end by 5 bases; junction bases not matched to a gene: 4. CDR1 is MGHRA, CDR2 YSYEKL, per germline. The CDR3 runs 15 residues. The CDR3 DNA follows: TGCGCCAGCAGCCAAGAGGGACAGGGGATAAACGAGCAGTACTTC. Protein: CASSQEGQGINEQYF.

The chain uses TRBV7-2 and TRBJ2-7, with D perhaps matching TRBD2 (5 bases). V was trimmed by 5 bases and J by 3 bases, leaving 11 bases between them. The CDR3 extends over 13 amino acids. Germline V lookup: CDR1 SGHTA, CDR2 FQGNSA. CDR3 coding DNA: TGTGCCAGCAGCACTAGTGAGCGCTACGAGCAGTACTTC. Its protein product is CASSTSERYEQYF. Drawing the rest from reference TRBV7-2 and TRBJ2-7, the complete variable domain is GAGVSQSPSNKVTEKGKDVELRCDPISGHTALYWYRQSLGQGLEFLIYFQGNSAPDKSGLPSDRFSAERTGGSVSTLTIQRTQQEDSAVYLCASSTSERYEQYFGPGTRLTVT.

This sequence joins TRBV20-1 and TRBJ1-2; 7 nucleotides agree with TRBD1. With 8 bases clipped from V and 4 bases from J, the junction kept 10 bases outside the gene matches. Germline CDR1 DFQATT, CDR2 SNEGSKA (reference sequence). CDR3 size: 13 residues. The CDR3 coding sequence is TGCAGTCCCAGGGGCGACAGGGCCTATGGCTACACCTTC. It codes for CSPRGDRAYGYTF.